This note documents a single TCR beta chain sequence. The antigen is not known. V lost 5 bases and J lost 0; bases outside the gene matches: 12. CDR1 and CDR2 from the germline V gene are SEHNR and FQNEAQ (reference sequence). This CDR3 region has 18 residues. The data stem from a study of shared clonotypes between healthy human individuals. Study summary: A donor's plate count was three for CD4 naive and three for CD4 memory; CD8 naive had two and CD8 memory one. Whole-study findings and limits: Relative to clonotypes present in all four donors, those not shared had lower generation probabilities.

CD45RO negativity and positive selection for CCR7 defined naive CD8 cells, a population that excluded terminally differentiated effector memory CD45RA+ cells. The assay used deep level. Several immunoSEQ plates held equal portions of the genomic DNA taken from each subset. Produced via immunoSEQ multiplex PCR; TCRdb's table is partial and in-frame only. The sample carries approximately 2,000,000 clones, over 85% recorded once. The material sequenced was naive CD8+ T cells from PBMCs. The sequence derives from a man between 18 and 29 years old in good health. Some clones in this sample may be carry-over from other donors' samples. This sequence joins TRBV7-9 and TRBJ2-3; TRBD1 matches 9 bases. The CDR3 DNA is TGTGCCAGCAGCACCTACAGGGGGCACAATACTAGCACAGATACGCAGTATTTT. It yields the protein CASSTYRGHNTSTDTQYF.